This passage covers 14 T cell receptor beta chains from one sample sequenced in a study of breast tumors, draining lymph nodes, adjacent tissues (dated by TCRdb to the mid-2010s). The axillary draining lymph nodes of breast cancer patients were the source of the lymph node samples. Libraries were made using multiplex PCR. TCRdb names Illumina HiSeq 2000 as the instrument used. The raw public reads went through TCRdb reprocessing: fastp at Q25, MiXCR clone calling, in-frame beta chains kept. When rows share a CDR3 protein, they turn into one entry using the most common DNA and genes. Here the sample has nearly 110,000 distinct CDR3 sequences; 30% occur a single time. The top ten constitute about 6% of the sample. What was sequenced was axillary lymph node tissue. The source is a female donor with breast cancer. Some clones in this sample may be carry-over from other donors' samples.

This clonotype was seen repeatedly, ten times or more. J is TRBJ2-7 and V is TRBV5-1, with TRBD2 as a possible D gene (6 bases). In germline, CDR1 is SGHRS, CDR2 YFSETQ. The CDR3 has 15 residues. V shed 4 bases and J shed 5 bases, with 19 bases lying between them. The CDR3 coding sequence is TGCGCCAGCAGCACGACTAGTCCTACTGACGACGAGCAGTACTTC. It yields the protein CASSTTSPTDDEQYF.

The table lists this clonotype with many counts. This chain links TRBV27 with TRBJ2-3; 8 bases map to TRBD1. Trimming removed 4 bases from V and 6 bases from J; junction bases left unmatched: 6. Germline assignment: CDR1 MNHEY and CDR2 SMNVEV (reference sequence). CDR3 length: 14 amino acids. CDR3: CASSWGQAIDTQYF. The CDR3 bases are TGTGCCAGCAGTTGGGGACAGGCCATTGATACGCAGTATTTT.

Concerning this clonotype: At one end the junction does not follow the germline gene, possibly because of a read error. V usage is TRBV3-1 and J usage is TRBJ2-7; no reliable D call. The CDR3 spans 14 residues. Germline V gene lookup returns CDR1 LGHDT and CDR2 YNNKEL (reference sequence). As DNA, the CDR3 is TGCGCCAGCAGCCAAGATCTCAGCTCCTGCGAGCAGTACTTC. Amino acid sequence: CASSQDLSSCEQYF.

The J gene is TRBJ1-6, the V gene TRBV7-2, with a possible D match to TRBD1 (5 bases). The CDR3 spans 16 residues. CDR1 and CDR2 (germline): SGHTA, FQGNSA. The V gene lost 1 base and the J gene lost 6 bases, with 13 bases spanning the gap. The CDR3, as DNA: TGTGCCAGCAGCTTAGATGAGCGGGACTCTAATTCACCCCTCCACTTT. It translates to CASSLDERDSNSPLHF.

This clonotype showed up many times. The chain links TRBV10-2 to TRBJ2-7; a possible D gene is TRBD2 (6 bases). Germline CDR1 and CDR2: WSHSY and SAAADI. Deletions cut 5 bases from V and 2 bases from J, with 13 bases between. The length of the CDR3 is 14 residues. The CDR3 protein is CASSSGTGAYEQYF. Here the CDR3 DNA reads TGCGCCAGCAGTTCCGGGACTGGGGCCTACGAGCAGTACTTC.

J is TRBJ2-1 and V is TRBV14; no clear D gene. Germline CDR1 reads SGHDN; CDR2 reads FVKESK. Between the trimmed V and J ends, which lost 8 bases and 0 bases, there was a span of 14 bases. This CDR3 spans 15 amino acids. CDR3 nucleotides: TGTGCCAGCGGACCGGTACTAAGCTCCTACAATGAGCAGTTCTTC. It encodes CASGPVLSSYNEQFF.

At least ten counts were recorded for this clonotype. One end of the junction is discordant with germline, which a read error may explain. The CDR3: CASSLASFSGGGNNKQFF. The CDR3 region has the DNA TGTGCCAGCAGCTTAGCGAGTTTTAGCGGCGGGGGGAACAATAAGCAGTTCTTC. This chain uses TRBV7-8 with TRBJ2-1, with TRBD2 matching over 8 bases. This CDR3 contains 18 residues. Germline V CDR1 and CDR2: SGHVS, FQNEAQ.

Ten or more counts support this clonotype. The chain couples TRBV20-1 to TRBJ1-4, with D unresolved. The V end was cut by 0 bases, the J end by 6 bases, with 8 bases between. The CDR3 covers 13 residues. The V gene's germline CDR1 is DFQATT and CDR2 SNEGSKA (reference sequence). The CDR3 DNA is TGCAGTGCTAGAGATCCGGGGTATGAAAAACTGTTTTTT. Its protein is CSARDPGYEKLFF.

V and J are TRBV7-3 and TRBJ2-1; D unresolved. Germline V gene data show CDR1 as SGHTA and CDR2 as FQGTGA. V lost 4 bases to trimming and J lost 8 bases, with 12 bases between them. The CDR3 extends over 13 amino acids. DNA for the CDR3: TGTGCCAGCAGCTCTATTGCAGGTTATGAGCAGTTCTTC. It codes for CASSSIAGYEQFF.

There are many counts of this clonotype. The chain couples TRBV20-1 to TRBJ2-7, with D possibly matching TRBD2 (6 bases). The V gene's germline CDR1 is DFQATT and CDR2 SNEGSKA (reference sequence). The germline V and J ends were trimmed by 3 bases and 7 bases, with 19 bases remaining between them. The CDR3 totals 14 residues. In nucleotides, the CDR3 is TGCAGTGCTAGGCCAGGGAGGTCTTTGGAGGAGCAGTACTTC. Translation gives CSARPGRSLEEQYF.

The table lists this clonotype with a count of one. V usage is TRBV7-9 and J usage is TRBJ2-3; 9 nucleotides align to TRBD1. The length of the CDR3 is 15 residues. Unmatched junction bases numbered 14, after V lost 5 bases and J lost 11 bases. Germline values: CDR1 SEHNR, CDR2 FQNEAQ (reference sequence). The CDR3, as DNA: TGTGCCAGCAGCGAGAGACAGGGGGTCTACAATGAGCAGTATTTT. It yields the protein CASSERQGVYNEQYF.

This clonotype was seen many times. V is TRBV6-5 and J is TRBJ2-7, with D possibly called TRBD1 or TRBD2 (5 bases each). The ends were cut back, 5 bases at V and 0 bases at J, with 14 bases in the middle. CDR1 and CDR2 from the germline V gene are MNHEY and SVGAGI. The CDR3 spans 15 residues. For the CDR3, the DNA is TGTGCCAGCAGTCCGGGACGGAGGAGCTCCTACGAGCAGTACTTC. It is translated as CASSPGRRSSYEQYF.

CDR3 nucleotides: TGTGCCAGCAGCACTGACAGGACTAATCAGCCCCAGCATTTT. This translates into CASSTDRTNQPQHF. The chain has TRBV7-8 and TRBJ1-5, with D tentatively TRBD1 (6 bases). V lost 5 bases and J lost 4, with 12 bases in between. Germline CDR1 is SGHVS and CDR2 is FQNEAQ. The CDR3 is 14 residues long.

This clonotype came up many times. The chain combines TRBV7-9 with TRBJ2-3; D remains ambiguous. CDR1 is SEHNR and CDR2 is FQNEAQ in the germline V gene (reference sequence). This CDR3 contains 10 residues. Trimming shortened V by 8 bases and J by 4 bases, and 4 bases separated the two germline ends. CDR3 sequence: CASPPDTQYF. Written as DNA, the CDR3 is TGTGCCAGCCCGCCAGATACGCAGTATTTT.